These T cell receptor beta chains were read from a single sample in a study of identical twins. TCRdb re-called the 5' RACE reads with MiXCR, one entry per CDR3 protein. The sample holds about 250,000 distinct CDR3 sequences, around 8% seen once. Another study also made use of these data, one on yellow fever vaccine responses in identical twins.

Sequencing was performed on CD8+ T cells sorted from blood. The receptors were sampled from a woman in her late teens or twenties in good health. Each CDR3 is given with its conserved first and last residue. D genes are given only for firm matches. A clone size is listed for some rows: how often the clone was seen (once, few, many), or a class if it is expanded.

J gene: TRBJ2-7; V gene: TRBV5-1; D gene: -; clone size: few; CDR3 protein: CASSFGFTYEQYF; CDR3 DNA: TGCGCCAGCAGCTTCGGTTTCACCTACGAGCAGTACTTC
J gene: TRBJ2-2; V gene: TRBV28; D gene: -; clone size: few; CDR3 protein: CASSLYVGYREEGELFF; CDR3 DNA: TGTGCCAGCAGTTTATATGTGGGATATCGAGAGGAGGGTGAGCTGTTTTTT
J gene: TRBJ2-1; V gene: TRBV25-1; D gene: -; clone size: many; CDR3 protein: CASSLGGDDEQFF; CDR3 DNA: TGTGCCAGCAGTCTCGGCGGGGACGATGAGCAGTTCTTC
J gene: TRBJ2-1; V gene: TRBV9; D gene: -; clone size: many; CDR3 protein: CASSTRTVNEQFF; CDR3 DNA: TGTGCCAGCAGCACCCGGACTGTGAATGAGCAGTTCTTC
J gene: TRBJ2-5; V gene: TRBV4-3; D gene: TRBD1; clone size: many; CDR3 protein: CASSKGTGESETQYF; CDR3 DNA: TGCGCCAGCAGCAAGGGGACAGGGGAAAGTGAGACCCAGTACTTC
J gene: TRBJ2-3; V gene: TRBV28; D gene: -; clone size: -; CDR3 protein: CASMPRRSGTDTQYF; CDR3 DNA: TGTGCCAGCATGCCTCGGCGGTCTGGCACAGATACGCAGTATTTT
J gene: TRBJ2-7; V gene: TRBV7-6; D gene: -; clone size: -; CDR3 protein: CASSLAPRYEQYF; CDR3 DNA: TGTGCCAGCAGCTTAGCGCCGCGGTACGAGCAGTACTTC
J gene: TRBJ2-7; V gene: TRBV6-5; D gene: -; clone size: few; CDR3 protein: CASSYAPESYEQYF; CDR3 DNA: TGTGCCAGCAGTTACGCGCCAGAATCCTACGAGCAGTACTTC
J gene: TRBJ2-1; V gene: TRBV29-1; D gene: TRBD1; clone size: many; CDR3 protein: CSVGPWDRGNNEQFF; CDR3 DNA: TGCAGCGTTGGTCCCTGGGACAGGGGGAACAATGAGCAGTTCTTC
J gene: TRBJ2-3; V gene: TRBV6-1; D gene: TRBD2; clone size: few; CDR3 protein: CATHIAGPGGQAQYF; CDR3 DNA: TGTGCCACCCATATAGCGGGCCCGGGAGGTCAAGCGCAGTATTTT
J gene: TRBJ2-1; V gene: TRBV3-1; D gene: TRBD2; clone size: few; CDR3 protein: CASSLRGGRPDNSYNEQFF; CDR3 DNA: TGTGCCAGCAGTTTAAGGGGCGGGAGGCCCGACAACTCCTACAATGAGCAGTTCTTC
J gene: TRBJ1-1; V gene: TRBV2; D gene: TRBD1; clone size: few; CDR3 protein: CASTGQGAEAFF; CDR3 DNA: TGTGCCAGCACGGGACAGGGGGCTGAAGCTTTCTTT
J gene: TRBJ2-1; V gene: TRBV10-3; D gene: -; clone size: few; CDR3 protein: CAITDDHSYNEQFF; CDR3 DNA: TGTGCCATCACCGACGACCACTCCTACAATGAGCAGTTCTTC
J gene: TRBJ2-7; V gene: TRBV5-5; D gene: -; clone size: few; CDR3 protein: CASTGGGVNEQYF; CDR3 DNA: TGTGCCAGCACCGGAGGAGGGGTCAACGAGCAGTACTTC
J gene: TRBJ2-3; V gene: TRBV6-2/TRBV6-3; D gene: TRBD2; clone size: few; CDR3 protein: CASASSGRTDTQYF; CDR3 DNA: TGTGCCAGCGCAAGTAGCGGGAGGACAGATACGCAGTATTTT
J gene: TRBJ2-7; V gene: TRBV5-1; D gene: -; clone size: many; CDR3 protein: CASSRDGGRSGRYEQYF; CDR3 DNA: TGCGCCAGCAGTCGGGACGGGGGCAGATCGGGTCGGTACGAGCAGTACTTC
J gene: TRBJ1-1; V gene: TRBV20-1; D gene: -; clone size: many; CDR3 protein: CGYRELGTEAFF; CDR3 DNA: TGCGGCTACAGGGAATTGGGGACTGAAGCTTTCTTT
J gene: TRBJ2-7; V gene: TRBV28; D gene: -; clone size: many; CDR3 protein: CASSSRDGDYEQYF; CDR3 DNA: TGTGCCAGCAGTAGCCGCGACGGGGACTACGAGCAGTACTTC
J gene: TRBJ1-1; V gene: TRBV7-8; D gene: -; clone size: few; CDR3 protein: CASSLSPPSGTEAFF; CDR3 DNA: TGTGCCAGCAGCTTAAGCCCCCCCAGCGGGACTGAAGCTTTCTTT
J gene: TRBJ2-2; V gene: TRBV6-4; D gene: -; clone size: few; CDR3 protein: CASSDSRETGELFF; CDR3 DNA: TGTGCCAGCAGTGACTCCAGGGAAACCGGGGAGCTGTTTTTT
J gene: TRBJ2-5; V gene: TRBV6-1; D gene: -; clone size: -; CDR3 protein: CASSGHREGETQYF; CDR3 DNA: TGTGCCAGCAGTGGCCACAGGGAAGGGGAGACCCAGTACTTC
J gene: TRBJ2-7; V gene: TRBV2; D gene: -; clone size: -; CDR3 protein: CASSPKRSYEQYF; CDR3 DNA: TGTGCCAGCAGCCCCAAGCGGTCCTACGAGCAGTACTTC
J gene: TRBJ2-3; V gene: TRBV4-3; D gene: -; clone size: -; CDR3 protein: CASSQDWITDTQYF; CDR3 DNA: TGCGCCAGCAGCCAAGACTGGATCACAGATACGCAGTATTTT
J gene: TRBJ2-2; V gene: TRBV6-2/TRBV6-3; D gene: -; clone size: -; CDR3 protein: CASSYSGQLGEPFF; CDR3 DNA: TGTGCCAGCAGTTACTCGGGCCAATTAGGGGAGCCGTTTTTT
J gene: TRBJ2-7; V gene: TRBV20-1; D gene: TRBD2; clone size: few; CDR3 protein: CSAAGLAGPSSYEQYF; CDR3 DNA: TGCAGTGCTGCGGGACTAGCGGGACCGAGCTCCTACGAGCAGTACTTC
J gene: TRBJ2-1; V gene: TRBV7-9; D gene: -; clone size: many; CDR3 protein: CASIGGYSSYNEQFF; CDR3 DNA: TGTGCCAGCATTGGCGGGTATTCCTCCTACAATGAGCAGTTCTTC
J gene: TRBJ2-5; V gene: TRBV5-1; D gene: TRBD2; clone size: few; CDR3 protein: CASSPRTSGSFQETQYF; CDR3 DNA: TGCGCCAGCAGCCCGCGGACTAGCGGGAGCTTCCAGGAGACCCAGTACTTC
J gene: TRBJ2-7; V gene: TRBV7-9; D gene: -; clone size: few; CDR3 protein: CASSSTRALIYEQYF; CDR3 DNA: TGTGCCAGCAGCTCGACCCGGGCACTAATCTACGAGCAGTACTTC
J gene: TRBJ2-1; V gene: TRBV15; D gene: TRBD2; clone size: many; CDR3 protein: CATSRERTSGSYNEQFF; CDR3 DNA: TGTGCCACCAGCAGAGAGCGGACTAGCGGGTCATACAATGAGCAGTTCTTC
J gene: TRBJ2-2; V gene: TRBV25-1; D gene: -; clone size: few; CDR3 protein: CASSEVWGTGTGELFF; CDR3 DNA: TGTGCCAGCAGTGAAGTATGGGGGACGGGCACCGGGGAGCTGTTTTTT
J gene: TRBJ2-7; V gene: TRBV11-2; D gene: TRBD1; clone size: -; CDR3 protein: CASSRLQGALYEQYF; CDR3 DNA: TGTGCCAGCAGTCGTCTTCAGGGGGCCCTCTACGAGCAGTACTTC
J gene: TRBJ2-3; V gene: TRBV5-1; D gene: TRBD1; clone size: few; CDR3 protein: CASSPSPTGETDTQYF; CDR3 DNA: TGCGCCAGCAGCCCCTCCCCGACAGGGGAAACAGATACGCAGTATTTT
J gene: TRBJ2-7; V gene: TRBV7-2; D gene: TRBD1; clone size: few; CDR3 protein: CASRRQGLDEQYF; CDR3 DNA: TGTGCCAGCAGACGACAGGGGTTGGACGAGCAGTACTTC
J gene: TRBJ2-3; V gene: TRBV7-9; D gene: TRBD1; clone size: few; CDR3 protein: CASSLDGDRLTDTQYF; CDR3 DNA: TGTGCCAGCAGCTTAGATGGGGACAGACTCACAGATACGCAGTATTTT
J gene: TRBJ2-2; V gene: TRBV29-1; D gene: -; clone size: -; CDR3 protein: CSVGWTGQGTGELFF; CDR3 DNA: TGCAGCGTTGGTTGGACGGGGCAGGGTACCGGGGAGCTGTTTTTT
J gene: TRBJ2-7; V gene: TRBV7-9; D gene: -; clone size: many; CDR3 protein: CASSFPGQYEQYF; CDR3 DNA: TGTGCCAGCAGCTTTCCAGGACAATACGAGCAGTACTTC
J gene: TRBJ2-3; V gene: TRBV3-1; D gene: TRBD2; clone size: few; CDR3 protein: CASSQDSGTSGRNPPDTQYF; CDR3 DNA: TGTGCCAGCAGCCAAGATTCCGGGACTAGCGGGAGGAATCCTCCAGATACGCAGTATTTT
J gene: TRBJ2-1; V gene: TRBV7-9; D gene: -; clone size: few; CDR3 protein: CASSDWTGEQFF; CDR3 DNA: TGTGCCAGCAGCGACTGGACCGGTGAGCAGTTCTTC
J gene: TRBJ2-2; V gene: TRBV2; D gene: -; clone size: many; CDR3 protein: CASSEGVNTGELFF; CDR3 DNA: TGTGCCAGCAGTGAAGGTGTAAACACCGGGGAGCTGTTTTTT
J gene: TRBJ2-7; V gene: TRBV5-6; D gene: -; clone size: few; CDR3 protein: CASSTGRDRHF; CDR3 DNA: TGTGCCAGCAGCACCGGTCGGGACCGTCACTTC
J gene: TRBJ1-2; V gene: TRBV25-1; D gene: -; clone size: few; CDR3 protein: CASSELSSNYGYTF; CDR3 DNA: TGTGCCAGCAGTGAATTGTCGAGTAACTATGGCTACACCTTC
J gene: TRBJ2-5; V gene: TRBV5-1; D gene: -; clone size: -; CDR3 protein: CASSLGFQEAQYF; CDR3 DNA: TGCGCCAGCAGCCTAGGGTTCCAAGAGGCCCAGTACTTC
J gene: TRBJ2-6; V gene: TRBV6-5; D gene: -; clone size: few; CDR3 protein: CASSYAVSGANVLTF; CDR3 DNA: TGTGCCAGCAGTTACGCAGTGTCTGGGGCCAACGTCCTGACTTTC